The T cell receptor (beta chain) described here comes from a study of CD8 T cells in Susac syndrome. With random hexamers, reverse transcription was performed on roughly 0.5 to 1 ug of RNA. By means of immunoSEQ multiplex PCR, TCR beta CDR3 spanning 54 Vbeta and 13 Jbeta underwent amplification. MiXCR, run by TCRdb on the immunoSEQ multiplex PCR reads, gives a single entry per CDR3 protein. Altogether under 200,000 distinct CDR3 sequences are present, about 95% being singletons, with the ten largest covering less than 0.2%. Germline V CDR1 and CDR2: MNHEY, SMNVEV (reference sequence). The CDR3 length is 16 residues. V was clipped by 0 bases and J by 4 bases, with 12 bases between them. In contrast to the negatively isolated CD8+ and CD4+ T cells, TEMRA cells were FACS-enriched.

Sequencing used CD8+ T cells from PBMCs. The sequence was collected from a human donor with multiple sclerosis. The rearrangement uses TRBV27 and TRBJ1-4; D may be TRBD1 (5 bases). The CDR3 bases are TGTGCCAGCAGTTTATCTTTTGGGACCCTTAATGAAAAACTGTTTTTT. This codes for CASSLSFGTLNEKLFF.